The rows below give T cell receptor beta chains drawn from one sample of a study of blood T cell repertoires in COVID-19. Repertoires were generated with immunoSEQ multiplex PCR, while TCRdb's copy carries only in-frame clones and drops some. The sample holds 100,000 to 150,000 clones, about 88% seen once. Sequencing used peripheral blood. The receptors originated from a human donor in a cohort sampled during active COVID-19. CDR3s include the opening cysteine and the closing phenylalanine or tryptophan. The D gene is left open where the match is weak. Size is stated for part of the rows, as once, few or many counts, or as a class when the clone is expanded.

clone_size j_call v_call d_call cdr3_aa cdr3_nt
NA TRBJ1-1 TRBV12-3/TRBV12-4 NA CASSGAGWAEAFF TGTGCCAGCAGTGGTGCGGGTTGGGCTGAAGCTTTCTTT
NA TRBJ2-3 TRBV6-5 NA CASRGVRWSTDTQYF TGTGCCAGCAGAGGGGTTCGTTGGAGCACAGATACGCAGTATTTT
NA TRBJ2-3 TRBV20-1 NA CSARKDTQYF TGCAGTGCTCGTAAAGATACGCAGTATTTT
NA TRBJ2-7 TRBV11-2 NA CASSLDLGHYPYEQYF TGTGCCAGCAGCTTAGATCTTGGACATTACCCCTACGAGCAGTACTTC
NA TRBJ2-7 TRBV19 TRBD2 CASSTWGGRTYEQYF TGTGCCAGTAGTACATGGGGGGGAAGAACCTACGAGCAGTACTTC
NA TRBJ2-3 TRBV28 NA CASRLRSTDTQYF TGTGCCAGCAGGTTGCGGAGCACAGATACGCAGTATTTT
NA TRBJ2-7 TRBV2 NA CASRLQGLLEQYF TGTGCCAGCAGGTTACAGGGCCTCCTTGAGCAGTACTTC
NA TRBJ2-1 TRBV25-1 TRBD2 CASNSIRTSDNEQFF TGTGCCAGCAACTCCATCCGGACTAGCGACAATGAGCAGTTCTTC
NA TRBJ2-1 TRBV2 TRBD2 CASRLADSYNEQFF TGTGCCAGCAGGCTAGCGGACTCTTACAATGAGCAGTTCTTC
NA TRBJ2-1 TRBV5-1 TRBD1 CASSLGGTDNEQFF TGCGCCAGCAGCTTGGGGGGGACAGACAATGAGCAGTTCTTC
once TRBJ2-1 TRBV4-1 NA CASSQVPTYNEQFF TGCGCCAGCAGCCAAGTCCCCACCTACAATGAGCAGTTCTTC
NA TRBJ1-2 TRBV6-1 NA CASSEIGVLVYGYTF TGTGCCAGCAGTGAAATCGGGGTCTTGGTCTATGGCTACACCTTC
NA TRBJ1-3 TRBV3-1/TRBV3-2 TRBD1 CASSQTGSGNTIYF TGTGCCAGCAGCCAGACAGGGTCTGGAAACACCATATATTTT
NA TRBJ2-3 TRBV2 NA CASSALAAGTDTQYF TGTGCCAGCAGTGCGCTAGCAGCCGGCACAGATACGCAGTATTTT
NA TRBJ2-3 TRBV5-4 TRBD2 CASSSRQASGKTDTQYF TGTGCCAGCAGCTCACGACAGGCTAGCGGGAAGACAGATACGCAGTATTTT
NA TRBJ2-5 TRBV28 TRBD2 CASSFQREKETQYF TGTGCCAGCAGTTTCCAGCGGGAGAAAGAGACCCAGTACTTC
NA TRBJ2-3 TRBV28 NA CASSYPSGTDTQYF TGTGCCAGCAGTTACCCTAGCGGCACAGATACGCAGTATTTT
once TRBJ1-2 TRBV27 TRBD1 CASSSSSGTGYGYTF TGTGCCAGCAGTTCGTCATCCGGGACAGGATATGGCTACACCTTC
once TRBJ2-3 TRBV5-6 NA CASSLAGVVGTDTQYF TGTGCCAGCAGCTTGGCGGGGGTAGTCGGCACAGATACGCAGTATTTT
NA TRBJ1-3 TRBV6-6 NA CASSYRTGSSGNTIYF TGTGCCAGCAGTTACCGAACAGGGAGCTCTGGAAACACCATATATTTT
NA TRBJ2-1 TRBV5-4 TRBD1 CASSKGQGADNEQFF TGTGCCAGCAGCAAGGGACAGGGGGCTGACAATGAGCAGTTCTTC
NA TRBJ2-7 TRBV5-5 NA CASSLGQGLYEQYF TGTGCCAGCAGCTTGGGGCAGGGCCTCTACGAGCAGTACTTC
NA TRBJ1-2 TRBV3-1/TRBV3-2 NA CASSHLELNEGGYTF TGTGCCAGCAGCCACCTCGAGTTAAACGAGGGTGGCTACACCTTC
NA TRBJ1-4 TRBV3-1/TRBV3-2 TRBD1 CASSPGTGGEKLFF TGTGCCAGCAGCCCCGGGACAGGGGGCGAAAAACTGTTTTTT
NA TRBJ2-3 TRBV7-9 NA CASRQWAVGVNTDTQYF TGTGCCAGCAGGCAATGGGCGGTGGGAGTCAACACAGATACGCAGTATTTT
NA TRBJ2-7 TRBV3-1/TRBV3-2 TRBD2 CASSQFGLAASYEQYF TGTGCCAGCAGCCAATTTGGACTAGCGGCCTCCTACGAGCAGTACTTC
NA TRBJ2-1 TRBV5-1 TRBD2 CASSLRLAGGEQFF TGCGCCAGCAGCTTGAGACTAGCGGGAGGGGAGCAGTTCTTC
NA TRBJ2-7 TRBV6-5 NA CASSYEQGGPYEQYF TGTGCCAGCAGTTACGAGCAGGGGGGTCCCTACGAGCAGTACTTC
NA TRBJ2-3 TRBV13 TRBD2 CASSVRTSGRGHTQYF TGTGCCAGCAGCGTCCGGACTAGCGGGAGGGGGCATACGCAGTATTTT
NA TRBJ2-1 TRBV27 NA CASSLGTSGVYNEQFF TGTGCCAGCAGTTTGGGGACAAGCGGAGTCTACAATGAGCAGTTCTTC
NA TRBJ1-2 TRBV7-9 NA CASSQVGRTNYGYTF TGTGCCAGCAGCCAAGTTGGCAGGACTAACTATGGCTACACCTTC
NA TRBJ1-3 TRBV18 TRBD1 CASSPTGLDDTIYF TGTGCCAGCTCCCCGACAGGGCTTGATGACACCATATATTTT
NA TRBJ1-3 TRBV15 TRBD1 CATSVDRAPGNTIYF TGTGCCACCAGCGTAGACAGGGCGCCTGGAAACACCATATATTTT
NA TRBJ2-5 TRBV2 TRBD2 CASSPGTSGGPQETQYF TGTGCCAGCAGTCCGGGGACTAGCGGGGGACCCCAGGAGACCCAGTACTTC
NA TRBJ2-3 TRBV7-6 TRBD2 CASSPLSRGGTDTQYF TGTGCCAGCAGCCCTCTTTCGCGGGGGGGCACAGATACGCAGTATTTT
NA TRBJ2-7 TRBV5-1 TRBD1 CASSLMAGGFYEQYF TGCGCCAGCAGCTTAATGGCAGGGGGCTTCTACGAGCAGTACTTC
NA TRBJ2-1 TRBV27 NA CASRTGLVGEQFF TGTGCCAGTAGGACGGGGTTGGTGGGTGAGCAGTTCTTC
NA TRBJ1-6 TRBV7-9 NA CASSSGGAGRPLHF TGTGCCAGCAGCTCCGGGGGGGCGGGCAGGCCCCTCCACTTT
NA TRBJ2-7 TRBV5-1 NA CASSLAAAASLGTYEQYF TGCGCCAGCAGCTTGGCTGCGGCGGCAAGCCTCGGGACCTACGAGCAGTACTTC
NA TRBJ1-1 TRBV11-2 NA CASSLEGTRYAAEAFF TGTGCCAGCAGCTTAGAGGGGACAAGGTATGCAGCTGAAGCTTTCTTT
NA TRBJ2-3 TRBV15 TRBD2 CATSILSGRPSTDTQYF TGTGCCACCAGCATTCTAAGCGGGAGGCCCTCAACAGATACGCAGTATTTT
NA TRBJ2-1 TRBV3-1/TRBV3-2 TRBD2 CASRGGSYNEQFF TGTGCCAGCAGGGGCGGGAGCTACAATGAGCAGTTCTTC
once TRBJ2-3 TRBV4-1 TRBD2 CASSQASGRAYTDTQYF TGCGCCAGCAGCCAGGCTAGCGGGAGGGCCTACACAGATACGCAGTATTTT
NA TRBJ2-2 TRBV3-1/TRBV3-2 NA CASSQAGGAPGELFF TGTGCCAGCAGCCAAGCTGGCGGGGCCCCCGGGGAGCTGTTTTTT
NA TRBJ1-6 TRBV5-1 NA CASSSDSLNSPLHF TGCGCCAGCAGTTCGGACAGCCTTAATTCACCCCTCCACTTT
NA TRBJ2-4 TRBV4-2 TRBD1 CASSQGTGVAIQYF TGTGCCAGCAGCCAGGGGACAGGGGTGGCCATTCAGTACTTC
NA TRBJ2-5 TRBV7-2 NA CASSGDSFQETQYF TGTGCCAGCAGCGGGGACTCATTCCAAGAGACCCAGTACTTC
few TRBJ2-1 TRBV10-3 TRBD2 CAIRRTSGSQSYNEQFF TGTGCCATCAGGAGGACTAGCGGGAGCCAATCCTACAATGAGCAGTTCTTC
NA TRBJ2-7 TRBV13 NA CASSLGRAYEQYF TGTGCCAGCAGCTTAGGCAGGGCCTACGAGCAGTACTTC